This T cell receptor beta chain emerged from a study of cytomegalovirus exposure and HLA in healthy donors. Germline CDR1 reads SGHRS; CDR2 reads YFSETQ. The CDR3 totals 16 residues. The trim removed 0 bases at V and 4 bases at J, leaving 4 bases unmatched. Study observations and caveats: CMV serostatus was the only recorded immune exposure for donors. A later analysis found that most CMV-associated TCR beta chains appeared HLA-restricted.

The PCR ran on 60 Vbeta and 13 Jbeta primers. Produced via immunoSEQ multiplex PCR; TCRdb's table is partial and in-frame only. Of roughly 120,000 clones listed, approximately 79% are singletons. Note on this clone: Its antigen is currently unknown.

Each of the donors was a healthy bone marrow donor. The receptor comes from a man aged 25-45 years in good health and CMV-seropositive. Sequencing was carried out using PBMCs. The rearrangement joins TRBV5-1 to TRBJ2-1, with 10 bases lining up with TRBD1. The DNA for the CDR3 is TGCGCCAGCAGCTTGGACGGGGACAGGGGTTACAATGAGCAGTTCTTC. Amino acid sequence: CASSLDGDRGYNEQFF.